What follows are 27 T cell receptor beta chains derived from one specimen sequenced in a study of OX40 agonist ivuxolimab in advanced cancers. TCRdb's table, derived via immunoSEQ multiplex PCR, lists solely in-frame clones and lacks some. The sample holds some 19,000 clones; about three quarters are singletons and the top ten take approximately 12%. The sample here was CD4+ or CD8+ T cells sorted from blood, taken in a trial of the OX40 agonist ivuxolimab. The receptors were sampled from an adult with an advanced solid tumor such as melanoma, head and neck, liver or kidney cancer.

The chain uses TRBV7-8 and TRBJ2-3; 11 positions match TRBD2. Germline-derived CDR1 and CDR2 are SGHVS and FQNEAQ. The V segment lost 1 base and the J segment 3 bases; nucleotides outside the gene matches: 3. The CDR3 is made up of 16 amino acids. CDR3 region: CASSLEVAGGTDTQYF. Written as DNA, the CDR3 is TGTGCCAGCAGCTTAGAAGTAGCGGGGGGGACAGATACGCAGTATTTT.

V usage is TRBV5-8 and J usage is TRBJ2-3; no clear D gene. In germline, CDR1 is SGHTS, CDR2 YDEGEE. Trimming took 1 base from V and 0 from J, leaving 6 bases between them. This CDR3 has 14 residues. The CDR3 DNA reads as TGTGCCAGCAGCTTGTTCGGTAGCACAGATACGCAGTATTTT. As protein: CASSLFGSTDTQYF.

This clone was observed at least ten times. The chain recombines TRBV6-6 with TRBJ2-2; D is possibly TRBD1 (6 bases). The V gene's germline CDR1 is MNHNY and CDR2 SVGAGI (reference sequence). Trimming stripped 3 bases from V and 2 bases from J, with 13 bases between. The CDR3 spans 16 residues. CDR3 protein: CASSYFGRGNTGELFF. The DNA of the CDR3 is TGTGCCAGCAGTTATTTTGGCAGGGGTAACACCGGGGAGCTGTTTTTT.

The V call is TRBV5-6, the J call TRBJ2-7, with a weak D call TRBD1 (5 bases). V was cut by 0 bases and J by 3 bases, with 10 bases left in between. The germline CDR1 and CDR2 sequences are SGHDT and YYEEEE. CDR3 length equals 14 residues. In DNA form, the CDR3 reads TGTGCCAGCAGCTTGGGGCAGGGCTTCTACGAGCAGTACTTC. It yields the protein CASSLGQGFYEQYF. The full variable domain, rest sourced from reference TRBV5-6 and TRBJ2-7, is DAGVTQSPTHLIKTRGQQVTLRCSPKSGHDTVSWYQQALGQGPQFIFQYYEEEERQRGNFPDRFSGHQFPNYSSELNVNALLLGDSALYLCASSLGQGFYEQYFGPGTRLTVT.

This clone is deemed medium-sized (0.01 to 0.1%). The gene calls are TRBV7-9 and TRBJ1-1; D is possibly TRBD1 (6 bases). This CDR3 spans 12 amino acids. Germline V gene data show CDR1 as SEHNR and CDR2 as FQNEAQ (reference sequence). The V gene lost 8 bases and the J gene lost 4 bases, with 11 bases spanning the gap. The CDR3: CASGRGGTEAFF. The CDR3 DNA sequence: TGTGCCAGCGGGAGGGGGGGCACTGAAGCTTTCTTT. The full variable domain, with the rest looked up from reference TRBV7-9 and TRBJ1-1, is DTGVSQNPRHKITKRGQNVTFRCDPISEHNRLYWYRQTLGQGPEFLTYFQNEAQLEKSRLLSDRFSAERPKGSFSTLEIQRTEQGDSAMYLCASGRGGTEAFFGQGTRLTVV.

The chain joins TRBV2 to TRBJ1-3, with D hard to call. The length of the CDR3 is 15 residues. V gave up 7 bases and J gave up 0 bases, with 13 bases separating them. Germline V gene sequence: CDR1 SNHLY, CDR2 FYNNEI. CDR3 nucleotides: TGTGCCAGCACAGGATATCTCGACTCTGGAAACACCATATATTTT. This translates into CASTGYLDSGNTIYF.

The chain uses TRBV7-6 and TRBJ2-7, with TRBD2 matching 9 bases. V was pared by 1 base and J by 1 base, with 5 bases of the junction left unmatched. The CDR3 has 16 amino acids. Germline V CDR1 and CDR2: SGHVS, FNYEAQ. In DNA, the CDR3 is TGTGCCAGCAGCTTAGAAGCTAGCGGGAATTCCTACGAGCAGTACTTC. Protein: CASSLEASGNSYEQYF.

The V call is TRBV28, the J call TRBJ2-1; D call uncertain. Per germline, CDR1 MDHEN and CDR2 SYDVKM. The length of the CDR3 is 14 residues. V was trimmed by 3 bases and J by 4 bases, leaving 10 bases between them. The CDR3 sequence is CASSLYQAYNEQFF. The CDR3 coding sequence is TGTGCCAGCAGTTTGTATCAGGCGTACAATGAGCAGTTCTTC.

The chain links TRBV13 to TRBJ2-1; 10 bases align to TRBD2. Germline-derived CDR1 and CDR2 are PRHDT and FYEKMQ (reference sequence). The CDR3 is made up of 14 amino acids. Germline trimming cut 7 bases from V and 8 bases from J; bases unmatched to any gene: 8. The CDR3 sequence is CASTGASGSYEQFF. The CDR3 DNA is TGTGCCAGCACGGGGGCTAGCGGGAGTTATGAGCAGTTCTTC.

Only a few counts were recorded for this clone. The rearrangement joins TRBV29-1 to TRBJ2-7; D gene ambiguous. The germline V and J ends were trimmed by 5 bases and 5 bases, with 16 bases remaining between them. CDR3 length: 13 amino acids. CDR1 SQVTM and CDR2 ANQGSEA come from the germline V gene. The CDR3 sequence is CSVLSTITNEQYF. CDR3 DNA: TGCAGCGTTTTGAGTACTATAACCAACGAGCAGTACTTC.

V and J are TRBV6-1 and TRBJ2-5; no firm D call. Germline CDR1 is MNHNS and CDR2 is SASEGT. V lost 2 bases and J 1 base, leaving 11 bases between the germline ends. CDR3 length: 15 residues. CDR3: CASSESTYPQETQYF. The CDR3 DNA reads TGTGCCAGCAGTGAATCGACTTATCCCCAAGAGACCCAGTACTTC.

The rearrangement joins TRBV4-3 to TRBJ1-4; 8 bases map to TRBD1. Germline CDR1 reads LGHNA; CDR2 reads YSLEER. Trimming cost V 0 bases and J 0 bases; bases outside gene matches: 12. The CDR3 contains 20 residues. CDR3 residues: CASSQDRQRTGIPTNEKLFF. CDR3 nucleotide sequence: TGCGCCAGCAGCCAAGATAGGCAACGGACAGGGATTCCAACTAATGAAAAACTGTTTTTT.

CDR3 coding DNA: TGCGCCAGCAGTGAGTCATTAGGGGCCGGGGAGCTGTTTTTT. This translates into CASSESLGAGELFF. The J gene is TRBJ2-2, the V gene TRBV10-2, with D perhaps TRBD1 (5 bases). This CDR3 spans 14 amino acids. Germline CDR1 and CDR2: WSHSY and SAAADI. V gave up 0 bases and J gave up 6 bases, with 8 bases separating them.

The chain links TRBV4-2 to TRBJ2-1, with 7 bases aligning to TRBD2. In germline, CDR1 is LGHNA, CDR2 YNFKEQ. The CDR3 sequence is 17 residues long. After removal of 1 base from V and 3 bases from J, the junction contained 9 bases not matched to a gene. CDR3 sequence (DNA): TGTGCCAGCAGCCAAGGTTTCTCGCGGGGGAGCTACAATGAGCAGTTCTTC. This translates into CASSQGFSRGSYNEQFF.

CDR3 protein: CASSLGDTEAFF. The CDR3, as DNA: TGTGCCAGCAGCTTGGGGGACACTGAAGCTTTCTTT. The chain carries TRBV5-4 and TRBJ1-1; D not certain. V lost 0 bases, J lost 3 bases, and 3 bases lay in between. This CDR3 contains 12 residues. The germline V gene has CDR1 SGHNT and CDR2 YYREEE (reference sequence). The full variable domain, its missing parts supplied by reference TRBV5-4 and TRBJ1-1, is ETGVTQSPTHLIKTRGQQVTLRCSSQSGHNTVSWYQQALGQGPQFIFQYYREEENGRGNFPPRFSGLQFPNYSSELNVNALELDDSALYLCASSLGDTEAFFGQGTRLTVV.

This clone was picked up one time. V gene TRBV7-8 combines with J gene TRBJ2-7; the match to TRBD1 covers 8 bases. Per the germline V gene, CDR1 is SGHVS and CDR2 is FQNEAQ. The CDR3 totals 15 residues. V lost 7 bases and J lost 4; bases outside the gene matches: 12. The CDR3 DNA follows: TGTGCCAGCATTGGACAGGGCCGGGGTCCTTACGAGCAGTACTTC. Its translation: CASIGQGRGPYEQYF. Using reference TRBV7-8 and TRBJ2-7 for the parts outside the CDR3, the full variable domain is GAGVSQSPRYKVAKRGQDVALRCDPISGHVSLFWYQQALGQGPEFLTYFQNEAQLDKSGLPSDRFFAERPEGSVSTLKIQRTQQEDSAVYLCASIGQGRGPYEQYFGPGTRLTVT.

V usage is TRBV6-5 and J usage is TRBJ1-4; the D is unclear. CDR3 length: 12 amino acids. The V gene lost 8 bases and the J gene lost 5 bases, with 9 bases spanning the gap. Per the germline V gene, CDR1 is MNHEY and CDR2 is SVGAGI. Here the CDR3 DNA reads TGTGCCAGCGGGAACTCCAATGAAAAACTGTTTTTT. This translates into CASGNSNEKLFF.

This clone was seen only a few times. The CDR3 is CATKEDRISSYNEQFF. In DNA, the CDR3 is TGTGCCACCAAAGAAGACAGGATTAGCTCCTACAATGAGCAGTTCTTC. This sequence joins TRBV15 and TRBJ2-1; D might be TRBD1 (6 bases). The CDR3 covers 16 residues. The V gene lost 7 bases and the J gene lost 0 bases, with 16 bases spanning the gap. Looked up from germline, CDR1 is LNHNV and CDR2 is YYDKDF (reference sequence).

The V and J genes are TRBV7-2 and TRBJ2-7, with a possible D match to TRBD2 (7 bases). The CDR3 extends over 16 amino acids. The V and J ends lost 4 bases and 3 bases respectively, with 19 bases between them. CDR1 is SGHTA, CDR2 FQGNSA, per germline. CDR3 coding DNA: TGTGCCAGCAGCTCACCAGGTGGCGGGGGCCTCTACGAGCAGTACTTC. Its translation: CASSSPGGGGLYEQYF.

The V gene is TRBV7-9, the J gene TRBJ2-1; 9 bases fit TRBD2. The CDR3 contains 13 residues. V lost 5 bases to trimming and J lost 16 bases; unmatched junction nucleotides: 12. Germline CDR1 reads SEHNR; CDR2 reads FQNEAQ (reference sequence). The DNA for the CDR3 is TGTGCCAGCAGCCTCTCCACAGCGGGGGGCACTTTCTTC. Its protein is CASSLSTAGGTFF.

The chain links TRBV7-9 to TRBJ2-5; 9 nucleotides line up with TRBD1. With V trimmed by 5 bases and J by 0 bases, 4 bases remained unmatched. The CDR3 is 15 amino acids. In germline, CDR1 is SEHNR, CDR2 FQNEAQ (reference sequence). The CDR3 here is CASSGDRGDQETQYF. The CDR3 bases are TGTGCCAGCAGCGGAGACAGGGGGGACCAAGAGACCCAGTACTTC.

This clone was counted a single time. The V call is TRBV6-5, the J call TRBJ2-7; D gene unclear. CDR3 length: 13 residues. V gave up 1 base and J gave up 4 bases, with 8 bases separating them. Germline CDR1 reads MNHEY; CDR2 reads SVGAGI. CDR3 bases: TGTGCCAGCAGTTACTATCGGGCGTACGAGCAGTACTTC. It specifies CASSYYRAYEQYF.

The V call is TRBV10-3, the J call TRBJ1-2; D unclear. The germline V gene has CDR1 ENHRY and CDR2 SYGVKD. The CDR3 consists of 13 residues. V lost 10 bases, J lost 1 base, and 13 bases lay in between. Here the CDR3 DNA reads TGTGCCACCATTAGGACGGTTAACTATGGCTACACCTTC. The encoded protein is CATIRTVNYGYTF.

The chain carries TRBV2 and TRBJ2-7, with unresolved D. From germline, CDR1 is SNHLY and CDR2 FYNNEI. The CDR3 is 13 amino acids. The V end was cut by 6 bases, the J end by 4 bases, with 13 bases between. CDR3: CASSPKGSYEQYF. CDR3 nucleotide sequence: TGTGCCAGCAGCCCCAAAGGGTCTTACGAGCAGTACTTC. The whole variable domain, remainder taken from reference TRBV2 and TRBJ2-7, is EPEVTQTPSHQVTQMGQEVILRCVPISNHLYFYWYRQILGQKVEFLVSFYNNEISEKSEIFDDQFSVERPDGSNFTLKIRSTKLEDSAMYFCASSPKGSYEQYFGPGTRLTVT.

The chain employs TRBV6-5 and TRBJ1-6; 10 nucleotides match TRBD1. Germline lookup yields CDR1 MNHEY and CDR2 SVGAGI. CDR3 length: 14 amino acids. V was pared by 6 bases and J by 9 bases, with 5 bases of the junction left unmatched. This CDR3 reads CASSPGTGVSPLHF. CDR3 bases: TGTGCCAGCAGCCCCGGGACAGGGGTTTCACCCCTCCACTTT.

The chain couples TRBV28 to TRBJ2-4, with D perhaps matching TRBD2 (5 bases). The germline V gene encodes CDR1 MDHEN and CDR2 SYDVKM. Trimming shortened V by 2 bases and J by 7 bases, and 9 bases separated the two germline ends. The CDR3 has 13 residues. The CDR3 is CASSLPGLNIQYF. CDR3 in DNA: TGTGCCAGCAGTTTACCGGGGTTGAACATTCAGTACTTC.

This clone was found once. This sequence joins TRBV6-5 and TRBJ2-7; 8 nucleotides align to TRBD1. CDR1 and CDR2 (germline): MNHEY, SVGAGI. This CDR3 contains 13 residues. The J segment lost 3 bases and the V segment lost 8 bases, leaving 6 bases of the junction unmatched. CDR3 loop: CASRDRGDYEQYF. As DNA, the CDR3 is TGTGCCAGCCGCGACAGGGGAGACTACGAGCAGTACTTC.